The rows below give T cell receptor beta chains drawn from one sample of a study of beta chain features in type 1 diabetes. The data were produced by immunoSEQ multiplex PCR, yet TCRdb's version contains in-frame clones alone and is incomplete. The table lists 20,000 to 25,000 clones, less than 75% of them singletons. Sequencing input: stem cell memory CD4+ T cells from blood. Receptor source: a man aged 18 to 29 with type 1 diabetes. The CDR3 runs from the conserved cysteine through the conserved F or W. The order of the fields is D gene, V gene, CDR3 length, J gene, clone size, CDR3 protein, CDR3 DNA. The D gene is left open where the match is weak. Where a row states a size, it is once, few, many or the class of an expanded clone; other rows omit it.

TRBD2	TRBV6-6	16	TRBJ2-1	.	CASSRLAGSSYNEQFF	TGTGCCAGCAGCCGCCTAGCGGGGAGCTCCTACAATGAGCAGTTCTTC
TRBD2	TRBV7-7	16	TRBJ2-5	.	CASSQGLAGVWETQYF	TGTGCCAGCAGCCAAGGACTAGCGGGAGTTTGGGAGACCCAGTACTTC
TRBD1	TRBV28	17	TRBJ1-2	.	CASTMTGGALNPYGYTF	TGTGCCAGCACTATGACAGGGGGTGCCCTCAATCCCTATGGCTACACCTTC
TRBD1	TRBV5-4	14	TRBJ2-5	few	CASSLAGGVETQYF	TGTGCCAGCAGCTTAGCAGGGGGCGTGGAGACCCAGTACTTC
TRBD2	TRBV19	13	TRBJ2-7	.	CASSISGQASQYF	TGTGCCAGTAGTATTAGCGGGCAAGCTTCGCAGTACTTC
.	TRBV6-5	15	TRBJ1-1	.	CASSYRPQGRTEAFF	TGTGCCAGCAGTTACCGGCCGCAGGGGAGAACTGAAGCTTTCTTT
TRBD2	TRBV9	15	TRBJ2-1	.	CASSIELAGSAEQFF	TGTGCCAGCAGCATAGAATTAGCGGGATCGGCTGAGCAGTTCTTC
.	TRBV18	12	TRBJ2-1	.	CASSPQTVEQFF	TGTGCCAGCTCACCACAGACTGTTGAGCAGTTCTTC
.	TRBV6-1	14	TRBJ2-1	.	CASSRGGNSNEQFF	TGTGCCAGCAGTCGAGGAGGCAATTCCAATGAGCAGTTCTTC
.	TRBV7-2	15	TRBJ1-4	few	CASSLRPQGYEKLFF	TGTGCCAGCAGCCTGAGGCCCCAGGGATATGAAAAACTGTTTTTT
.	TRBV5-1	16	TRBJ1-1	.	CASSLVEGPGNTEAFF	TGCGCCAGCAGCTTAGTTGAGGGTCCCGGGAACACTGAAGCTTTCTTT
.	TRBV27	15	TRBJ1-5	few	CASSLGRLGNQPQHF	TGTGCCAGCAGTTTAGGCCGCCTTGGCAATCAGCCCCAGCATTTT
.	TRBV10-2	15	TRBJ2-3	few	CASRGTTGAADTQYF	TGCGCCAGCAGAGGAACAACTGGGGCGGCAGATACGCAGTATTTT
.	TRBV5-1	14	TRBJ2-1	.	CASSLASGNNEQFF	TGCGCCAGCAGCTTGGCCAGCGGTAACAATGAGCAGTTCTTC
.	TRBV30	14	TRBJ1-4	.	CAWESQGDNEKLFF	TGTGCCTGGGAGTCACAGGGCGATAATGAAAAACTGTTTTTT
TRBD2	TRBV15	21	TRBJ2-3	.	CATSRDFRQREGVGSTDTQYF	TGTGCCACCAGCAGAGATTTCCGCCAGCGGGAGGGCGTGGGATCTACAGATACGCAGTATTTT
.	TRBV28	14	TRBJ2-4	few	CASSLTGLKNIQYF	TGTGCCAGCAGTTTGACTGGACTCAAAAACATTCAGTACTTC
TRBD2	TRBV7-2	17	TRBJ2-3	.	CASSLASSGGSTDTQYF	TGTGCCAGCAGCTTAGCTTCTAGCGGGGGGTCTACAGATACGCAGTATTTT
.	TRBV5-6	13	TRBJ2-5	.	CASSLGRRETQYF	TGTGCCAGCAGCCTCGGTAGGAGAGAGACCCAGTACTTC
.	TRBV28	14	TRBJ1-2	.	CASSLGGAGYGYTF	TGTGCCAGCAGTTTGGGGGGGGCAGGCTATGGCTACACCTTC
.	TRBV5-1	14	TRBJ2-7	.	CASSLEGGADSPDF	TGCGCCAGCAGCTTGGAAGGCGGGGCCGACTCCCCAGACTTC
TRBD1	TRBV7-9	15	TRBJ1-2	.	CASSPDRAPVYGYTF	TGTGCCAGCAGCCCAGACAGGGCCCCCGTCTATGGCTACACCTTC
.	TRBV5-1	15	TRBJ1-4	few	CASSLTGFLDEKLFF	TGCGCCAGCAGCTTGACAGGGTTTTTGGATGAAAAACTGTTTTTT
TRBD1	TRBV10-3	17	TRBJ2-7	.	CAISESTGQGMNLEQYF	TGTGCCATCAGTGAGTCGACCGGACAGGGGATGAATTTAGAGCAGTACTTC
TRBD2	TRBV14	16	TRBJ2-4	.	CASSLGLAGVGNIQYF	TGTGCCAGCAGCCTGGGACTAGCGGGAGTAGGAAACATTCAGTACTTC
TRBD1	TRBV30	15	TRBJ1-5	.	CAWSVRQGVSQPQHF	TGTGCCTGGAGTGTACGGCAGGGGGTCTCTCAGCCCCAGCATTTT
.	TRBV5-1	16	TRBJ2-3	.	CASSLVTGPGTDTQYF	TGCGCCAGCAGCTTGGTAACAGGGCCCGGCACAGATACGCAGTATTTT
TRBD1	TRBV25-1	13	TRBJ2-1	.	CASARTGSDEQFF	TGTGCCAGCGCTAGGACAGGGAGCGATGAGCAGTTCTTC
.	TRBV7-2	15	TRBJ1-6	few	CASSVLGSFNSPLHF	TGTGCCAGCAGCGTCCTCGGGAGTTTTAATTCACCCCTCCACTTT
.	TRBV19	15	TRBJ2-3	.	CASSIDVGAADTQYF	TGTGCCAGTAGTATAGATGTGGGGGCAGCAGATACGCAGTATTTT
TRBD1	TRBV5-1	15	TRBJ1-2	.	CASSLAQDRGTGYTF	TGCGCCAGCAGCTTGGCCCAGGACAGGGGAACTGGCTACACCTTC
TRBD2	TRBV9	17	TRBJ2-2	.	CASSVSLSGRADGELFF	TGTGCCAGCAGCGTATCCCTTAGCGGGAGGGCCGACGGGGAGCTGTTTTTT
.	TRBV5-7	16	TRBJ1-6	.	CASSFGRADWASPLHF	TGTGCCAGCAGCTTTGGGAGGGCAGATTGGGCTTCACCCCTCCACTTT
TRBD2	TRBV19	17	TRBJ2-1	.	CASRRTGLADSYNEQFF	TGTGCCAGTAGAAGAACGGGACTAGCGGACTCCTACAATGAGCAGTTCTTC
.	TRBV6-5	11	TRBJ2-7	few	CASSYLGTQYF	TGTGCCAGCAGTTACTTAGGGACACAGTACTTC
.	TRBV2	12	TRBJ2-3	.	CASSATRDTQYF	TGTGCCAGCAGCGCTACTAGAGATACGCAGTATTTT